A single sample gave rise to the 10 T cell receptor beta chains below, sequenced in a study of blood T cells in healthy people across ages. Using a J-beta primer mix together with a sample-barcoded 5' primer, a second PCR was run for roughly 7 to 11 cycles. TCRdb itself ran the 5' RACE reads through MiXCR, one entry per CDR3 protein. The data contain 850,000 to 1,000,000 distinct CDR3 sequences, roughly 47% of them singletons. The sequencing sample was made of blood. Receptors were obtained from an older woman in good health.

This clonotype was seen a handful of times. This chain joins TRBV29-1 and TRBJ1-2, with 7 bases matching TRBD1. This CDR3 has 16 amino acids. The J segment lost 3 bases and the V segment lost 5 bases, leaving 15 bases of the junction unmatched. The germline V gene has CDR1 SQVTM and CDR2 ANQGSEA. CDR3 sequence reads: CSVYQTGNPDYYGYTF. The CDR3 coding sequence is TGCAGCGTTTACCAGACAGGGAACCCGGACTACTATGGCTACACCTTC.

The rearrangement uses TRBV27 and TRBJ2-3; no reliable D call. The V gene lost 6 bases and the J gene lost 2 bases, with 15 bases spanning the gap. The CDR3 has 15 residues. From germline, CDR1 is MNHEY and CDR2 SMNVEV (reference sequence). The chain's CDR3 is CASSDVRFFTDTQYF. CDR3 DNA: TGTGCCAGCAGCGATGTGAGGTTTTTCACAGATACGCAGTATTTT.

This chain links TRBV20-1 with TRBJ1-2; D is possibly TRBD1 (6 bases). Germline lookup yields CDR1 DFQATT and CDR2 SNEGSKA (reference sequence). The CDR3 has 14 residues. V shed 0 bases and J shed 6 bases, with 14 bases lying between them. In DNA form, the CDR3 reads TGCAGTGCTAGAGATAAACAAGGGGGTGATGGCTACACCTTC. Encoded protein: CSARDKQGGDGYTF.

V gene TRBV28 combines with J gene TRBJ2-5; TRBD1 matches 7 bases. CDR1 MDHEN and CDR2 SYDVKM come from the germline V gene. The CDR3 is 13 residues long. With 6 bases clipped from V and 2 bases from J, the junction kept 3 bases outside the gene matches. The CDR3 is CASRSGQQETQYF. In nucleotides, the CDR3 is TGTGCCAGCAGGTCGGGACAGCAAGAGACCCAGTACTTC.

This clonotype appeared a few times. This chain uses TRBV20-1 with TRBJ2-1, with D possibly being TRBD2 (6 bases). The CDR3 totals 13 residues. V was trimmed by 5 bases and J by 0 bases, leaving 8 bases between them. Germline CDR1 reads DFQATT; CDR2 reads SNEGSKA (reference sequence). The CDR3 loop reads CSAHGSSYNEQFF. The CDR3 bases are TGCAGTGCTCACGGGAGCTCCTACAATGAGCAGTTCTTC.

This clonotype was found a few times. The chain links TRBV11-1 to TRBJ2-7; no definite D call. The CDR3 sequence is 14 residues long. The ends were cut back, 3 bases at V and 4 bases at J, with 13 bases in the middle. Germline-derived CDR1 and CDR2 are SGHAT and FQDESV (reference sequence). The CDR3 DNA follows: TGTGCCAGCAGCTTTGGACCGAAAGTATACGAGCAGTACTTC. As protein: CASSFGPKVYEQYF.

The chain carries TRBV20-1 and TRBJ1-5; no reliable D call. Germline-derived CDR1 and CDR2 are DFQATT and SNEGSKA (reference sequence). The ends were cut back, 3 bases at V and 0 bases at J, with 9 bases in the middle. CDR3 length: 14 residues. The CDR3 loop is CSARGSYSNQPQHF. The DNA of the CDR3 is TGCAGTGCTAGGGGATCTTATAGCAATCAGCCCCAGCATTTT.

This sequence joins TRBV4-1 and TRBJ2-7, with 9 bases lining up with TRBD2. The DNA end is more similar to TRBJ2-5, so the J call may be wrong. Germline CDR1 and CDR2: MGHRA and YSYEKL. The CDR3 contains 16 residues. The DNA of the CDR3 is TGCGCCAGCAGCCAAGAATTTAGCGGGAGTCGGGAGACCCAGTACTTC. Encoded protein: CASSQEFSGSRETQYF.

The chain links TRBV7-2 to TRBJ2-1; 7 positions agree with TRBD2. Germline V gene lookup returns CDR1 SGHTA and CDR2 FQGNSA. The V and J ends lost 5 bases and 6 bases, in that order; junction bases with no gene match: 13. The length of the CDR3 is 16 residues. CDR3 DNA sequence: TGTGCCAGCAGCGGTCTGACTAGCTTTGCCCTCAATGAGCAGTTCTTC. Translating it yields CASSGLTSFALNEQFF.

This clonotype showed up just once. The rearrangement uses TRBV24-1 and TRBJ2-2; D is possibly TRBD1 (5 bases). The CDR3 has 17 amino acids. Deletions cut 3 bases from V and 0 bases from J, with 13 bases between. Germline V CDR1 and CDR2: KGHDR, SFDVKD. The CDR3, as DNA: TGTGCCACCAGTGATAATACAGGAGCCTCGAACACCGGGGAGCTGTTTTTT. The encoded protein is CATSDNTGASNTGELFF.